Below are 3 T cell receptor beta chains sequenced from a single sample in a study of shared clonotypes between healthy human individuals (dated by TCRdb to the early 2020s). CD8 naive samples consisted of CD45RO-negative cells that were positively selected for CCR7, yielding a CD45RA+CCR7+ population without TemRA cells. Libraries were constructed by the immunoSEQ multiplex PCR assay. In its TCRdb copy, this immuneACCESS table keeps in-frame sequences only and misses some clones. Where compared with another copy, unresolved V genes explain less than half of these, and the others have no known cause. A total of about 680,000 clones appear in this sample, about 90% of them only once. About a quarter of the sample rests with the top ten. The sequencing sample was made of naive CD8+ T cells sorted from blood. The cell subset or site label, as the study defines it: CD45RA+CCR7+. These receptor sequences come from a man in his thirties or forties in good health.

The chain recombines TRBV5-4 with TRBJ2-7; 11 bases are shared with TRBD2. The V gene's germline CDR1 is SGHNT and CDR2 YYREEE (reference sequence). V was pared by 3 bases and J by 5 bases, with 10 bases of the junction left unmatched. CDR3 length: 16 residues. The CDR3 here is CASSSLAGGGSDEQYF. The CDR3 DNA follows: TGTGCCAGCAGCTCTCTAGCGGGAGGAGGTAGCGACGAGCAGTACTTC.

CDR3 bases: TGTGCCAGTAGTATAGAGGACGGGGGAGAACCCTACAATGAGCAGTTCTTC. Encoded protein: CASSIEDGGEPYNEQFF. The chain recombines TRBV19 with TRBJ2-1; D may be TRBD2 (6 bases). The CDR3 totals 17 residues. Germline lookup yields CDR1 LNHDA and CDR2 SQIVND (reference sequence). The V gene lost 0 bases and the J gene lost 2 bases, with 14 bases spanning the gap.

CDR3 in amino acids: CASSDGQGGFPEAFF. Written as DNA, the CDR3 is TGTGCCAGTAGTGACGGACAGGGCGGTTTCCCTGAAGCTTTCTTT. The J gene is TRBJ1-1, the V gene TRBV19; the match to TRBD1 covers 8 bases. Per germline, CDR1 LNHDA and CDR2 SQIVND (reference sequence). The CDR3 totals 15 residues. J lost 6 bases, V lost 5 bases, and 11 bases had no gene match. The entire variable domain, with the rest obtained from reference TRBV19 and TRBJ1-1, is as follows: DGGITQSPKYLFRKEGQNVTLSCEQNLNHDAMYWYRQDPGQGLRLIYYSQIVNDFQKGDIAEGYSVSREKKESFPLTVTSAQKNPTAFYLCASSDGQGGFPEAFFGQGTRLTVV.